This T cell receptor beta chain is drawn from a study of response to subunit inactivated influenza vaccine. TCRdb processed the RT-PCR reads anew with MiXCR; each CDR3 protein has one entry. The sample yields about 570,000 distinct CDR3 sequences, approximately 11% seen once. In germline, CDR1 is SEHNR, CDR2 FQNEAQ (reference sequence). There are 14 residues in the CDR3. Deletions cut 1 base from V and 4 bases from J, with 11 bases between. This sample was shared with a second study, whose subject was T cells expressing NK-cell markers. That work adds: 5'RACE template switching with UMIs produced the TCR beta cDNA.

The source material was PBMCs from blood, sampled on the day of vaccination. The V call is TRBV7-9, the J call TRBJ2-7; D is unresolved. This clonotype originated in a man between 50 and 59 years old who received an inactivated influenza vaccine. The CDR3 sequence is CASSLEVSGYEQYF. The CDR3 nucleotides are TGTGCCAGCAGCTTAGAGGTCTCGGGTTACGAGCAGTACTTC.